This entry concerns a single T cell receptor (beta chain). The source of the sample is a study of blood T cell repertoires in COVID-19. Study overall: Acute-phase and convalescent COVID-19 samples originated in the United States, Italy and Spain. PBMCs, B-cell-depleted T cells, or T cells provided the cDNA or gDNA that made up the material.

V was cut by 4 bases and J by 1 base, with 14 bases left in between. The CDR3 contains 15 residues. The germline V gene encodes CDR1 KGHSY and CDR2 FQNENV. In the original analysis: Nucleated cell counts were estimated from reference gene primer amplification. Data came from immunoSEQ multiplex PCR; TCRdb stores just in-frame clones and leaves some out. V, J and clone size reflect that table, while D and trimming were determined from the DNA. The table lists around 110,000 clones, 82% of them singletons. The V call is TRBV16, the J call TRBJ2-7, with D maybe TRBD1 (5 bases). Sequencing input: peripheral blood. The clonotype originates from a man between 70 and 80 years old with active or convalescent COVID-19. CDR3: CASSPRVMGSYEQYF. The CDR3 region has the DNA TGTGCCAGCAGCCCCAGGGTGATGGGATCCTACGAGCAGTACTTC. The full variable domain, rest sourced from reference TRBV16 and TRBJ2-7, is GEEVAQTPKHLVRGEGQKAKLYCAPIKGHSYVFWYQQVLKNEFKFLISFQNENVFDETGMPKERFSAKCLPNSPCSLEIQATKLEDSAVYFCASSPRVMGSYEQYFGPGTRLTVT.